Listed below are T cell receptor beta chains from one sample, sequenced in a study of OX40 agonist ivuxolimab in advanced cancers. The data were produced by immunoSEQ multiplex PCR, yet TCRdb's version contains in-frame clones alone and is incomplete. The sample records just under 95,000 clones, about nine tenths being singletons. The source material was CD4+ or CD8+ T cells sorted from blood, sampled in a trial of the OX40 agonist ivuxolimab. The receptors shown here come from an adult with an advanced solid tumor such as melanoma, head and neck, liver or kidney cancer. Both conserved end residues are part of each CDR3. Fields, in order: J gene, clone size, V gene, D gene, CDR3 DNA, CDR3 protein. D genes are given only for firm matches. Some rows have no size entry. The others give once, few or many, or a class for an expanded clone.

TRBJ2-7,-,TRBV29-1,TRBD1,TGCAGCGCTGAGACCCGGGACAGGGGCTACGAGCAGTACTTC,CSAETRDRGYEQYF
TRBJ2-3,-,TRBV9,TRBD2,TGTGCCAGCAGCTTTAGCGGGGGGGTTGCAGATACGCAGTATTTT,CASSFSGGVADTQYF
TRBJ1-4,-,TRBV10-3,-,TGTGCCAGCAGGGGAGAGAGGACTAATGAAAAACTGTTTTTT,CASRGERTNEKLFF
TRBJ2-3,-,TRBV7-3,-,TGTGCCAGCAGCGCGACTCTAGGGGGAGGCACAGATACGCAGTATTTT,CASSATLGGGTDTQYF
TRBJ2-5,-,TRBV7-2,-,TGTGCCAGCAGCTTCGGACAACTTCCAGAGACCCAGTACTTC,CASSFGQLPETQYF
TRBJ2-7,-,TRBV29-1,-,TGCAGCGTTGCCGTCAGCCCCTACGAGCAGTACTTC,CSVAVSPYEQYF
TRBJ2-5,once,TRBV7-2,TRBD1,TGTGCCAGCACCCGGACAGGGACCAACCAAGAGACCCAGTACTTC,CASTRTGTNQETQYF
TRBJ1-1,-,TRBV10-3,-,TGTGCCATCAGTGAGTACAGGGAGAACACTGAAGCTTTCTTT,CAISEYRENTEAFF
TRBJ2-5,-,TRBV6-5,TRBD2,TGTGCCAGCAGTTTTAGCGGGGGCCAACAAGAGACCCAGTACTTC,CASSFSGGQQETQYF
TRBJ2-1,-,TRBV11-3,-,TGTGCCAGCAGCTTAGCTGGGATTTCCTACAATGAGCAGTTCTTC,CASSLAGISYNEQFF
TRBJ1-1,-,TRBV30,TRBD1,TGTGCCTGGAGTGTACATATCGGGGGACAGCTGAACACTGAAGCTTTCTTT,CAWSVHIGGQLNTEAFF
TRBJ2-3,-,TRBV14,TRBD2,TGTGCCAGCAGCTATAGCGGGCTTCCAGATACGCAGTATTTT,CASSYSGLPDTQYF
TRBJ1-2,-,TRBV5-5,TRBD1,TGTGCCAGCAGCTTGTTGACCGGGACAGGACACGCCTTGACCTTC,CASSLLTGTGHALTF
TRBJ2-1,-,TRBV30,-,TGTGCCTGGAGAGCTGGGGGGAGTTTCAATGAGCAGTTCTTC,CAWRAGGSFNEQFF
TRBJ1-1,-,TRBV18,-,TGTGCCAGCTCACAATCGGGTAAGGACACTGAAGCTTTCTTT,CASSQSGKDTEAFF
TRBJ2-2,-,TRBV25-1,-,TGTGCCAGCATAGCAGGGGCCACCGGGGAGCTGTTTTTT,CASIAGATGELFF
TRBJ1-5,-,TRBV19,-,TGTGCCAGTAGTATAGCGGGGGGGAGGCAGCCCCAGCATTTT,CASSIAGGRQPQHF
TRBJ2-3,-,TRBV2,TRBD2,TGTGCCAGCAGAACTAGAAGGGGACTAGCGGGGGGGGCAGATACGCAGTATTTT,CASRTRRGLAGGADTQYF
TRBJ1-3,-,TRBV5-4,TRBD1,TGTGCCAGCAGCTTCCAGGGGGCTTCTGGAAACACCATATATTTT,CASSFQGASGNTIYF
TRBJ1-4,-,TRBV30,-,TGTGCCTGGACAGAGCCAACTAATGAAAAACTGTTTTTT,CAWTEPTNEKLFF
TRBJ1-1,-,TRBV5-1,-,TGCGCCAGCAGCTGGGGGGACTTAAACACTGAAGCTTTCTTT,CASSWGDLNTEAFF
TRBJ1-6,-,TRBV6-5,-,TGTGCCAGTCATAACCGGGGTGTGGAGAATTCACCCCTCCACTTT,CASHNRGVENSPLHF
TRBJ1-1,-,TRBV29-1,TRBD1,TGCAGCGCCCCGACAGGGGGAGGGCGAGCTTTCTTT,CSAPTGGGRAFF
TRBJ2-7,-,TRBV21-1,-,TGTGCCAGCAGCCAAAGGGAACAGGGCCCCTACGAGCAGTACTTC,CASSQREQGPYEQYF
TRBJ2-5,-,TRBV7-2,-,TGTGCCAGCAGCTTAGCGCGCAGGGCGGGGGAGACCCAGTACTTC,CASSLARRAGETQYF
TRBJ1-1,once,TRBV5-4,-,TGTGCCAGCAGCTTGGTGGGGGGGCCGAACACTGAAGCTTTCTTT,CASSLVGGPNTEAFF
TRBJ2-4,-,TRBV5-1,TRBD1,TGCGCCAGCAGCCGGTCGCCGGGACAGGGGGCGGCGGGGAACATTCAGTACTTC,CASSRSPGQGAAGNIQYF
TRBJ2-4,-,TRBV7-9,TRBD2,TGTGCCAGCAGCTCATACTATCCTAGCGGGGGGGCCGGAAACATTCAGTACTTC,CASSSYYPSGGAGNIQYF
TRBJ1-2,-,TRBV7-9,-,TGTGCCAGCAGCTTATCGGGTAGAGGTGGCTACACCTTC,CASSLSGRGGYTF
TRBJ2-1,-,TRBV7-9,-,TGTGCCAGCAGCTTAGGGCAGGCAGACAATGAGCAGTTCTTC,CASSLGQADNEQFF
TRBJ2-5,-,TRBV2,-,TGTGCCAGCAGTGATCGGCGGGGCCAAGAGACCCAGTACTTC,CASSDRRGQETQYF
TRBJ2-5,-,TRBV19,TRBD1,TGTGCCAGTAGTATGTGGGGACAGCAAGAGACCCAGTACTTC,CASSMWGQQETQYF
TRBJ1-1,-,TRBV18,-,TGTGCCAGCTCACCCTCCGGATCGAACACTGAAGCTTTCTTT,CASSPSGSNTEAFF
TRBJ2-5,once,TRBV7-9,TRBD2,TGTGCCAGCAGCTCTAGGCCTACTAGCGGGGGGTACCAAGAGACCCAGTACTTC,CASSSRPTSGGYQETQYF
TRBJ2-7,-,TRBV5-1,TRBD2,TGCGCCAGCAGCTTTACGGGGGGGCGGGAGCAGTACTTC,CASSFTGGREQYF
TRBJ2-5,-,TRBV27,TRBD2,TGTGCCAGCAGCACCGTAAGCGGGGGGGAGCAGTACTTC,CASSTVSGGEQYF
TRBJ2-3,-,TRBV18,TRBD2,TGTGCCAGCTCGAACCTAGCGGGGGTCAACACAGATACGCAGTATTTT,CASSNLAGVNTDTQYF
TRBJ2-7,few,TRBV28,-,TGTGCCAGCAGGGCCGCGGGGTACGAGCAGTACTTC,CASRAAGYEQYF
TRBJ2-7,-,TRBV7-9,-,TGTGCCAGCAGCTCCCCTGCTAGCTCCTACGAGCAGTACTTC,CASSSPASSYEQYF
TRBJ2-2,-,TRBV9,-,TGTGCCAGCAGCGTATCCGGGACAAACATCGCCGGGGAGCTGTTTTTT,CASSVSGTNIAGELFF
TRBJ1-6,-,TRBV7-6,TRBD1,TGTGCCAGCAGCTTAGTAGGGGGGGGACAGGGGAATTCACCCCTCCACTTT,CASSLVGGGQGNSPLHF
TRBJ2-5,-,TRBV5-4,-,TGTGCCAGCAGCTTGGTTGGGGGCGGGCTGCCGTACTTC,CASSLVGGGLPYF
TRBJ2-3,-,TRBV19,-,TGTGCCAGTAGTATAGGGAGAGCAGATACGCAGTATTTT,CASSIGRADTQYF
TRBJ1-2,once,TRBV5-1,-,TGCGCCAGCAGCTTGGGGGACGGGAATAACTATGGCTACACCTTC,CASSLGDGNNYGYTF
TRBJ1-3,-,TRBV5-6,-,TGTGCCAGCAGCTCCTACAACTCTGGAAACACCATATATTTT,CASSSYNSGNTIYF
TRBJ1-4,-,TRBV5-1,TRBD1,TGCGCCAGCAGCTTGACACTCTCCGGGACAGGGGATGAAAAACTGTTTTTT,CASSLTLSGTGDEKLFF
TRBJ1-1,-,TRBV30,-,TGTGCCTGGAGTGTTGGGGTAATAAACACTGAAGCTTTCTTT,CAWSVGVINTEAFF
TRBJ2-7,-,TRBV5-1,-,TGCGCCAGCAGCTTGGACGGGGCCAACCCCTTATACGAGCAGTACTTC,CASSLDGANPLYEQYF